This T cell receptor (beta chain) was identified during a study of T cells after yellow fever vaccination. In its sample, this clonotype was seen many times. The germline CDR1 and CDR2 sequences are KGHSH and LQKENI. Trimming removed 4 bases from V and 4 bases from J, with 13 bases in between. CDR3 size: 14 residues. TCRdb reanalysed the 5' RACE reads using MiXCR and keeps one entry per CDR3 protein. The sample lists some 240,000 distinct CDR3 sequences, approximately 3.8% occurring once. The V gene is TRBV18, the J gene TRBJ1-2; weak D call: TRBD1 (6 bases). This receptor was identified in a man in his late teens or twenties who received the YFV17D yellow fever vaccine. The sequencing used PBMCs, collected 15 days after the yellow fever booster vaccination. DNA of the CDR3: TGTGCCAGCTCACAAGGACAGCTTGTCTATGGCTACACCTTC. This sequence encodes CASSQGQLVYGYTF.